This is a list of T cell receptor beta chains from one sample in a study of T cell responses to AZD1222 COVID-19 vaccine. Repertoires were generated with immunoSEQ multiplex PCR, while TCRdb's copy carries only in-frame clones and drops some. In the table there are more than 140,000 clones, roughly 88% of which are singletons. The source material was peripheral blood, sampled on day 0 of MenACWY control vaccination. The source is an adult in good health. CDR3s leave out the opening cysteine and the closing phenylalanine or tryptophan. Fields, in order: V gene, J gene, CDR3 protein.

V gene: TRBV7-9; J gene: TRBJ1-2; CDR3 protein: ASSYGSGNYGYT
V gene: TRBV14; J gene: TRBJ2-1; CDR3 protein: ASSQEGWAGQF
V gene: TRBV30; J gene: TRBJ2-7; CDR3 protein: AWRDRAEQY
V gene: TRBV11-3; J gene: TRBJ2-4; CDR3 protein: ASSQDRGFDIQY
V gene: TRBV7-9; J gene: TRBJ1-5; CDR3 protein: ASSASRDGNQPQH
V gene: TRBV2; J gene: TRBJ2-5; CDR3 protein: ASRGTGEVETQY
V gene: TRBV27; J gene: TRBJ2-3; CDR3 protein: ASSPQRQGGTDTQY
V gene: TRBV28; J gene: TRBJ2-7; CDR3 protein: ASSLVERYEQY
V gene: TRBV7-9; J gene: TRBJ1-1; CDR3 protein: ASSLAGTGNTEAF
V gene: TRBV28; J gene: TRBJ2-7; CDR3 protein: ASSLPRRYEQY
V gene: TRBV11-3; J gene: TRBJ1-1; CDR3 protein: ASSAKVMNTEAF
V gene: TRBV29-1; J gene: TRBJ1-1; CDR3 protein: SVRTGRWTEAF
V gene: TRBV5-1; J gene: TRBJ2-2; CDR3 protein: ASIALGGTGELF
V gene: TRBV18; J gene: TRBJ2-1; CDR3 protein: ASSPYTGDEQF
V gene: TRBV9; J gene: TRBJ2-5; CDR3 protein: ASSTGAGGETQY
V gene: TRBV27; J gene: TRBJ2-2; CDR3 protein: ASSPTSGSFLNTGELF
V gene: TRBV5-1; J gene: TRBJ1-1; CDR3 protein: ASSFTGGANTEAF
V gene: TRBV5-1; J gene: TRBJ2-7; CDR3 protein: ASRQGSTGYEQY
V gene: TRBV6-4; J gene: TRBJ1-1; CDR3 protein: ASSESARRAEAF
V gene: TRBV10-3; J gene: TRBJ2-5; CDR3 protein: AISGQQQETQY
V gene: TRBV30; J gene: TRBJ2-1; CDR3 protein: AWNPSGGAYNEQF
V gene: TRBV19; J gene: TRBJ1-3; CDR3 protein: ASTWTGGAGNTIY
V gene: TRBV21-1; J gene: TRBJ1-5; CDR3 protein: ASSKPRTGAYSNQPQH
V gene: TRBV7-9; J gene: TRBJ2-7; CDR3 protein: ASSLSPLLEQY
V gene: TRBV19; J gene: TRBJ2-1; CDR3 protein: ASSSSGTSVSNEQF
V gene: TRBV7-9; J gene: TRBJ1-6; CDR3 protein: ASSLAQRYSPLH
V gene: TRBV7-3; J gene: TRBJ1-1; CDR3 protein: ASSLNGGLGKNTEAF
V gene: TRBV6-1; J gene: TRBJ1-5; CDR3 protein: ASSELGPYQPQH
V gene: TRBV5-1; J gene: TRBJ1-4; CDR3 protein: ASSATVLNEKLF
V gene: TRBV9; J gene: TRBJ2-5; CDR3 protein: ASSVMSGAEETQY
V gene: TRBV7-9; J gene: TRBJ1-5; CDR3 protein: ASSPGWDINQPQH
V gene: TRBV12-3/TRBV12-4; J gene: TRBJ1-2; CDR3 protein: ASRRTSYGYT
V gene: TRBV7-9; J gene: TRBJ2-7; CDR3 protein: ASSSFLGTEIYEQY
V gene: TRBV19; J gene: TRBJ2-1; CDR3 protein: ASSILGVSYNEQF
V gene: TRBV6-2/TRBV6-3; J gene: TRBJ2-1; CDR3 protein: ASSYSLATYNEQF
V gene: TRBV5-6; J gene: TRBJ1-2; CDR3 protein: ASTLGRGFYGYT
V gene: TRBV5-6; J gene: TRBJ2-5; CDR3 protein: ASSLGRETQY
V gene: TRBV19; J gene: TRBJ1-5; CDR3 protein: ASSAYMGGGQPQH
V gene: TRBV28; J gene: TRBJ1-2; CDR3 protein: ASTPGTGRYGYT
V gene: TRBV19; J gene: TRBJ1-1; CDR3 protein: ASSIGLQGWVTEAF